The text below deals with one T cell receptor beta chain. V was pared by 5 bases and J by 4 bases, with 8 bases of the junction left unmatched. The germline gives CDR1 SGDLS, CDR2 YYNGEE. The CDR3 contains 16 residues. The data are from a study of long-term antiretroviral therapy in people with HIV. Survey-level immunoSEQ v3.0 assays were run. Profiling relied on immunoSEQ multiplex PCR, and the TCRdb table lists in-frame clones only, not all of them. The data contain some 27,000 clones, approximately 93% of them singletons. This material consisted of unsorted PBMCs, taken almost 6.7 years after starting antiretroviral therapy. The receptor was isolated from a woman aged 40 to 49 with HIV. The V gene is TRBV9, the J gene TRBJ2-3, with 12 bases matching TRBD2. CDR3 in DNA: TGTGCCAGCAGTTGGACTAGCGGGGAAGCTTCAGATACGCAGTATTTT. This encodes CASSWTSGEASDTQYF.